Each of the 22 T cell receptor beta chains below was sequenced from the same sample in a study of shared clonotypes between healthy human individuals. Profiled with immunoSEQ multiplex PCR; TCRdb holds only in-frame clones, not every one. The sample consists of approximately 980,000 clones, 76% of them appearing once. The source material was memory CD4+ T cells sorted from blood. Subset here: CD45RA-negative fraction. All receptors come from a man younger than 35 in good health.

The rearrangement uses TRBV30 and TRBJ2-1; TRBD1 is a possible D gene (5 bases). CDR1 GTSNPN and CDR2 SVGIG come from the germline V gene (reference sequence). This CDR3 has 13 amino acids. V lost 0 bases to trimming and J lost 3 bases, with 6 bases between them. The CDR3 DNA reads TGTGCCTGGAGTGTAGACAGCTACAATGAGCAGTTCTTC. Protein: CAWSVDSYNEQFF.

The chain is built from TRBV5-1 and TRBJ2-3; TRBD1 matches at 10 bases. CDR3 length: 19 residues. V dropped 4 bases and J dropped 2; count of bases not matched to a gene: 16. Germline loops: CDR1 SGHRS, CDR2 YFSETQ. CDR3 in amino acids: CASSPSRLTGTGDTDTQYF. The CDR3 DNA reads TGCGCCAGCAGCCCCAGCCGCTTAACCGGGACAGGGGACACAGATACGCAGTATTTT.

This clone was observed once. The chain joins TRBV10-3 to TRBJ2-3; 8 nucleotides agree with TRBD2. Germline CDR1 is ENHRY and CDR2 is SYGVKD. The CDR3 length is 13 residues. The J segment lost 2 bases and the V segment lost 7 bases, leaving 2 bases of the junction unmatched. The CDR3: CAITGGVTDTQYF. The CDR3 bases are TGTGCCATCACCGGGGGGGTCACAGATACGCAGTATTTT.

CDR3 bases: TGTGCCAGTAGAGAGGACAGGGCCGGAAACACCATATATTTT. As protein: CASREDRAGNTIYF. The V gene is TRBV19, the J gene TRBJ1-3, with 8 bases identical to TRBD1. V trimming: 6 bases; J trimming: 4 bases; junction bases outside the gene matches: 5. This CDR3 region has 14 residues. The germline gives CDR1 LNHDA, CDR2 SQIVND (reference sequence).

The chain carries TRBV27 and TRBJ2-7, with D unclear. Trimming removed 5 bases from V and 0 bases from J, with 8 bases in between. Germline V gene lookup returns CDR1 MNHEY and CDR2 SMNVEV (reference sequence). The CDR3 covers 13 residues. The chain's CDR3 is CASSDDRSYEQYF. In nucleotides, the CDR3 is TGTGCCAGCAGTGACGACCGCTCCTACGAGCAGTACTTC.

This clone was observed once. The chain recombines TRBV4-1 with TRBJ2-2; 11 nucleotides match TRBD2. Unmatched junction bases numbered 8, after V lost 0 bases and J lost 5 bases. Per germline, CDR1 MGHRA and CDR2 YSYEKL. This CDR3 has 18 residues. CDR3 amino acids: CASSQDPLAGATTGELFF. The CDR3 DNA follows: TGCGCCAGCAGCCAAGATCCACTAGCGGGAGCCACAACCGGGGAGCTGTTTTTT.

The gene calls are TRBV11-1 and TRBJ1-3; unclear D gene. V lost 5 bases and J 1 base, leaving 9 bases between the germline ends. The germline V gene encodes CDR1 SGHAT and CDR2 FQDESV (reference sequence). The length of the CDR3 is 14 residues. The CDR3 DNA reads as TGTGCCAGCAGCCTGTCGATTTCTGGAAACACCATATATTTT. Translation gives CASSLSISGNTIYF.

The chain carries TRBV29-1 and TRBJ1-1; 7 bases line up with TRBD1. J gave up 0 bases and V 6 bases, and 7 bases lay outside the gene matches. The germline V gene has CDR1 SQVTM and CDR2 ANQGSEA. There are 14 residues in the CDR3. This CDR3 reads CSVGGQNLNTEAFF. The DNA of the CDR3 is TGCAGCGTCGGGGGACAGAACCTGAACACTGAAGCTTTCTTT.

The rearrangement uses TRBV11-2 and TRBJ1-6, with TRBD1 as a possible D gene (5 bases). Deletions cut 3 bases from V and 3 bases from J, with 9 bases between. There are 15 residues in the CDR3. In germline, CDR1 is SGHAT, CDR2 FQNNGV. The CDR3 reads CASSLAGGYNSPLHF. CDR3 DNA sequence: TGTGCCAGCAGCTTGGCCGGGGGCTATAATTCACCCCTCCACTTT. The full variable domain, completed using reference TRBV11-2 and TRBJ1-6, is EAGVAQSPRYKIIEKRQSVAFWCNPISGHATLYWYQQILGQGPKLLIQFQNNGVVDDSQLPKDRFSAERLKGVDSTLKIQPAKLEDSAVYLCASSLAGGYNSPLHFGNGTRLTVT.

The chain joins TRBV19 to TRBJ2-3; TRBD2 might be the D (7 bases). This CDR3 spans 15 amino acids. The V end lost 8 bases, the J end lost 6 bases, and 21 bases lay between the germline ends. CDR1 and CDR2 (germline): LNHDA, SQIVND (reference sequence). The CDR3 region is CASEPGGGYGDTQYF. The CDR3 DNA reads as TGTGCCAGTGAACCGGGCGGGGGCTATGGTGATACGCAGTATTTT.

The genes are TRBV25-1 and TRBJ2-6; 10 bases line up with TRBD2. Looked up from germline, CDR1 is MGHDK and CDR2 is SYGVNS. The CDR3 consists of 16 residues. Losses at the gene ends were 8 bases for V and 3 bases for J; bases not matched to a gene: 7. CDR3 in amino acids: CASGQRGGFGANVLTF. Here the CDR3 DNA reads TGTGCCAGCGGACAGCGGGGGGGCTTTGGGGCCAACGTCCTGACTTTC. Variable domain in full (rest from reference TRBV25-1 and TRBJ2-6): EADIYQTPRYLVIGTGKKITLECSQTMGHDKMYWYQQDPGMELHLIHYSYGVNSTEKGDLSSESTVSRIRTEHFPLTLESARPSHTSQYLCASGQRGGFGANVLTFGAGSRLTVL.

This clone turned up a few times. The genes are TRBV7-9 and TRBJ2-3; tentative D call: TRBD2 (6 bases). Germline CDR1 SEHNR, CDR2 FQNEAQ (reference sequence). V lost 5 bases, J lost 5 bases, and 11 bases lay in between. The CDR3 spans 13 residues. CDR3 residues: CASSQRLVDTQYF. The CDR3, as DNA: TGTGCCAGCAGCCAGAGACTAGTAGATACGCAGTATTTT.

This chain connects TRBV14 to TRBJ2-5; D is undetermined. CDR1 and CDR2 from the germline V gene are SGHDN and FVKESK. The CDR3 length is 14 residues. V lost 0 bases and J 9 bases, leaving 14 bases between the germline ends. This CDR3 is CASSQDEVPMSQYF. Written as DNA, the CDR3 is TGTGCCAGCAGCCAAGATGAGGTACCGATGTCCCAGTACTTC.

With regard to this clone: In the same sample, other DNA sequences code for this CDR3. This sequence joins TRBV6-5 and TRBJ2-7; 9 bases are a match to TRBD1. The CDR3 loop spans 15 amino acids. V gave up 0 bases and J gave up 4 bases; unmatched junction bases: 4. Germline V gene data show CDR1 as MNHEY and CDR2 as SVGAGI. In nucleotides, the CDR3 is TGTGCCAGCAGTTACTCTGGACAGGGGAGGTACGAGCAGTACTTC. Translated, it gives CASSYSGQGRYEQYF.

The chain recombines TRBV18 with TRBJ2-3, with a weak D call TRBD2 (6 bases). Germline CDR1 is KGHSH and CDR2 is LQKENI. CDR3 length equals 16 residues. Trimming cost V 3 bases and J 2 bases, with 15 bases left between them. CDR3 in DNA: TGTGCCAGCTCACCGGTTAGTAGCGGCCTCACAGATACGCAGTATTTT. Its translation: CASSPVSSGLTDTQYF.

This clone was seen at least ten times. This chain connects TRBV5-1 to TRBJ2-3, with D unclear. The CDR3 loop spans 14 amino acids. Per the germline V gene, CDR1 is SGHRS and CDR2 is YFSETQ. Trimming removed 0 bases from V and 4 bases from J, with 9 bases in between. The DNA of the CDR3 is TGCGCCAGCAGCTTGGCAGGAATTGCAGATACGCAGTATTTT. Translating it yields CASSLAGIADTQYF.

The CDR3 bases are TGTGCCAGCACGAAGGGACTAGCGGGGCAAGAGACCCAGTACTTC. Its translation: CASTKGLAGQETQYF. The chain has TRBV18 and TRBJ2-5; 13 positions agree with TRBD2. The V and J ends lost 8 bases and 2 bases, in that order; junction bases with no gene match: 5. The CDR3 extends over 15 amino acids. Germline V gene sequence: CDR1 KGHSH, CDR2 LQKENI.

The rearrangement links TRBV2 to TRBJ1-6; possible D gene TRBD1, 6 bases. The CDR3 consists of 13 residues. Trimming shortened V by 5 bases and J by 10 bases, and 12 bases separated the two germline ends. The germline V gene has CDR1 SNHLY and CDR2 FYNNEI. CDR3 residues: CASSRQVQSPLHF. The CDR3 DNA follows: TGTGCCAGCAGTAGACAGGTTCAGTCACCCCTCCACTTT.

This clone was recorded a few times. The chain couples TRBV4-3 to TRBJ2-1, with TRBD2 matching over 8 bases. V gave up 1 base and J gave up 8 bases; unmatched junction bases: 7. The CDR3 sequence is 15 residues long. Germline assignment: CDR1 LGHNA and CDR2 YSLEER. CDR3 region: CASSQGSSGGDEQFF. In DNA form, the CDR3 reads TGCGCCAGCAGCCAAGGGTCCAGCGGGGGAGATGAGCAGTTCTTC.

Worth noting for this clone: Within the sample, other DNA sequences also encode this same CDR3. The chain recombines TRBV20-1 with TRBJ2-3; D is perhaps TRBD1 (5 bases). Germline assignment: CDR1 DFQATT and CDR2 SNEGSKA (reference sequence). Trimming shortened V by 3 bases and J by 6 bases, and 7 bases separated the two germline ends. The CDR3 covers 11 residues. CDR3 residues: CSASPGDTQYF. The CDR3 bases are TGCAGTGCTAGCCCAGGGGATACGCAGTATTTT.

The chain is built from TRBV27 and TRBJ1-1; 7 nucleotides agree with TRBD1. CDR3 length: 15 residues. Germline V gene lookup returns CDR1 MNHEY and CDR2 SMNVEV (reference sequence). V was pared by 5 bases and J by 1 base, with 7 bases of the junction left unmatched. The CDR3 DNA reads TGTGCCAGCAGTGCAGACAGGGTTCCGAACACTGAAGCTTTCTTT. It yields the protein CASSADRVPNTEAFF.

The chain links TRBV11-1 to TRBJ2-1, with a possible D match to TRBD1 (6 bases). Germline V gene data show CDR1 as SGHAT and CDR2 as FQDESV (reference sequence). The CDR3 consists of 14 residues. Trimming took 7 bases from V and 6 from J, leaving 16 bases between them. CDR3 bases: TGTGCCAGCACCCTAGGGGGTGGGGGCAATGAGCAGTTCTTC. This encodes CASTLGGGGNEQFF.